This T cell receptor (beta chain) was sequenced for a study of T cell changes during pregnancy in multiple sclerosis. Produced via immunoSEQ multiplex PCR; TCRdb's table is partial and in-frame only. The sample has 70,000 to 95,000 clones, about 94% seen once. Germline trimming cut 2 bases from V and 15 bases from J; bases unmatched to any gene: 19. The CDR3 length is 16 residues. Germline V gene data show CDR1 as KGHSH and CDR2 as LQKENI. The chain couples TRBV18 to TRBJ2-1; TRBD2 agrees at 7 bases. The TCR originated in a female donor in good health, enrolled as a control in a pregnancy study. The sample was peripheral blood, taken after pregnancy. CDR3 sequence (DNA): TGTGCCAGCTCACCATTCGGGACCACGGGAGGCAACGAGTGGTTCTTC. Amino acid sequence: CASSPFGTTGGNEWFF. The whole variable domain, remainder taken from reference TRBV18 and TRBJ2-1, is NAGVMQNPRHLVRRRGQEARLRCSPMKGHSHVYWYRQLPEEGLKFMVYLQKENIIDESGMPKERFSAEFPKEGPSILRIQQVVRGDSAAYFCASSPFGTTGGNEWFFGPGTRLTVL.